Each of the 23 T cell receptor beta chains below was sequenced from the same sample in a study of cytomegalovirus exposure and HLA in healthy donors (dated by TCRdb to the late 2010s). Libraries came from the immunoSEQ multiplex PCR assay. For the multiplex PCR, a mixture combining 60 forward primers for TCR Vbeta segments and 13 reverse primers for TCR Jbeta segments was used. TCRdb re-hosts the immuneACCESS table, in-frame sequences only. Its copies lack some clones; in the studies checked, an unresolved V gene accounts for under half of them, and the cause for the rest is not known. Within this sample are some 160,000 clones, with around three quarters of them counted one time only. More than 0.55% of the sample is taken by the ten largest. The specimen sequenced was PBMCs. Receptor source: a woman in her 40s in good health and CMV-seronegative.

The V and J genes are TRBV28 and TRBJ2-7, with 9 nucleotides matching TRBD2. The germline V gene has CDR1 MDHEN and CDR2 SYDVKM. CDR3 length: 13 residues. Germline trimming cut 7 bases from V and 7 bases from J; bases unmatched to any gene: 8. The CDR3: CASTLAGAKEQYF. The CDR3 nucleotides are TGTGCCAGCACCTTAGCGGGAGCTAAAGAGCAGTACTTC.

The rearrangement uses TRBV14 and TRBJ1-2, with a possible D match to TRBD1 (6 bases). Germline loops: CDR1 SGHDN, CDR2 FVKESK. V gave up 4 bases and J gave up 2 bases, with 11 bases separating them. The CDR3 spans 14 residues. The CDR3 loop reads CASSPTGLNYGYTF. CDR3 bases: TGTGCCAGCAGCCCGACAGGATTAAACTATGGCTACACCTTC. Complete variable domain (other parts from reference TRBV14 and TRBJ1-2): EAGVTQFPSHSVIEKGQTVTLRCDPISGHDNLYWYRRVMGKEIKFLLHFVKESKQDESGMPNNRFLAERTGGTYSTLKVQPAELEDSGVYFCASSPTGLNYGYTFGSGTRLTVV.

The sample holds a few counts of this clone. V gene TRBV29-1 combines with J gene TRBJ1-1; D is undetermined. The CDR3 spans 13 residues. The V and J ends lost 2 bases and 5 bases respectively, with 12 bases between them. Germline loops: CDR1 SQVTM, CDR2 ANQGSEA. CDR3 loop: CSVEPLAGTEAFF. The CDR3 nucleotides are TGCAGCGTTGAACCGCTAGCTGGGACTGAAGCTTTCTTT.

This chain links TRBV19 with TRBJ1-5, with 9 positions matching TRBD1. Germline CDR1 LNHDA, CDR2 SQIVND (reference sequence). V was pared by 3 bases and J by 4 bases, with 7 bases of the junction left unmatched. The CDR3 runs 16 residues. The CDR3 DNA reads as TGTGCCAGTAGTATCCCGGGACAGGGCACGAATCAGCCCCAGCATTTT. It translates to CASSIPGQGTNQPQHF.

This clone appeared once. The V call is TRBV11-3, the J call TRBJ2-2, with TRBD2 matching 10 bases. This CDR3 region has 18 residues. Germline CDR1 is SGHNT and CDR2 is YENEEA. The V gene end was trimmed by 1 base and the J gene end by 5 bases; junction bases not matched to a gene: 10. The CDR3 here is CASSLASTTSGPTGELFF. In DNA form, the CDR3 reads TGTGCCAGCAGCTTAGCCTCGACGACTAGCGGGCCAACCGGGGAGCTGTTTTTT.

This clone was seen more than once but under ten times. The CDR3, as DNA: TGTGCCAGCAGCTTGACTAGCGGCTACGAGCAGTACTTC. Amino acids: CASSLTSGYEQYF. V is TRBV7-3 and J is TRBJ2-7; 9 nucleotides match TRBD2. There are 13 residues in the CDR3. Unmatched junction bases numbered 0, after V lost 3 bases and J lost 3 bases. The germline V gene encodes CDR1 SGHTA and CDR2 FQGTGA.

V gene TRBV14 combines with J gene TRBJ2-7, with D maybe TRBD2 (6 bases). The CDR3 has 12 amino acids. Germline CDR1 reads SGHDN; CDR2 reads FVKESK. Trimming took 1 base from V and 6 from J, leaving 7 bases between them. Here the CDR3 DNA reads TGTGCCAGCAGCCAAGTGGGGGGCGAGCAGTACTTC. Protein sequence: CASSQVGGEQYF.

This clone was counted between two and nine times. CDR3 bases: TGTGCCAGCAGTCCGAGGGGGCGGGGCTATGGCTACACCTTC. Amino acids: CASSPRGRGYGYTF. The chain links TRBV2 to TRBJ1-2; TRBD1 agrees at 7 bases. This CDR3 is 14 amino acids long. V lost 5 bases and J lost 4; bases outside the gene matches: 7. Germline values: CDR1 SNHLY, CDR2 FYNNEI.

CDR3 loop: CASSPWTGSMNTEAFF. The CDR3 nucleotides read TGTGCCAGCAGTCCGTGGACAGGGTCCATGAACACTGAAGCTTTCTTT. The chain couples TRBV27 to TRBJ1-1; 8 bases are a match to TRBD1. The length of the CDR3 is 16 residues. J lost 0 bases, V lost 5 bases, and 8 bases had no gene match. Per the germline V gene, CDR1 is MNHEY and CDR2 is SMNVEV (reference sequence).

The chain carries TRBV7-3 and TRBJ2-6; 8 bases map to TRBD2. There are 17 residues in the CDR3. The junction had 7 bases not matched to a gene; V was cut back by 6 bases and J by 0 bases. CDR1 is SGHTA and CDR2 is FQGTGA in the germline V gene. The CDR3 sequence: CASSPAGGGSGANVLTF. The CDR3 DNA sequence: TGTGCCAGCAGTCCGGCCGGGGGGGGCTCTGGGGCCAACGTCCTGACTTTC.

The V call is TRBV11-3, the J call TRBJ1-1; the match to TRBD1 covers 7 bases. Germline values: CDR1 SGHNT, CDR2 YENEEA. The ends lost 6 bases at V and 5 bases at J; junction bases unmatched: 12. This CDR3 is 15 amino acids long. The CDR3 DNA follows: TGTGCCAGCAGACCACGACAGGGAGGTTCGACTGAAGCTTTCTTT. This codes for CASRPRQGGSTEAFF.

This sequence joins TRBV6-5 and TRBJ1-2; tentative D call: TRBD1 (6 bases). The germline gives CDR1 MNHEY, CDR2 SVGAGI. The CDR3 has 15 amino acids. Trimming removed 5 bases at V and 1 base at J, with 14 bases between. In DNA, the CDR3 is TGTGCCAGCAGTGCACCGACAGGCCTTAACTATGGCTACACCTTC. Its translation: CASSAPTGLNYGYTF.

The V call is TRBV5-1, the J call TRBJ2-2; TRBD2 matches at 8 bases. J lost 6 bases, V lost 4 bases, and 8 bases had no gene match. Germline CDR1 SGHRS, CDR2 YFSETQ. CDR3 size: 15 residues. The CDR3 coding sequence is TGCGCCAGCAGCGAGAGAACGGGAGGGGCCGGGGAGCTGTTTTTT. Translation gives CASSERTGGAGELFF. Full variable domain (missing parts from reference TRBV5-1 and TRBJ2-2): KAGVTQTPRYLIKTRGQQVTLSCSPISGHRSVSWYQQTPGQGLQFLFEYFSETQRNKGNFPGRFSGRQFSNSRSEMNVSTLELGDSALYLCASSERTGGAGELFFGEGSRLTVL.

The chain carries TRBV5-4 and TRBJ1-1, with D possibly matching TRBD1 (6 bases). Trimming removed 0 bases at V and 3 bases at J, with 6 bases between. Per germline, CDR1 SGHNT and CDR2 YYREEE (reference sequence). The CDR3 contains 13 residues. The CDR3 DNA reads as TGTGCCAGCAGCTTGGACAGGGACACTGAAGCTTTCTTT. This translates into CASSLDRDTEAFF.

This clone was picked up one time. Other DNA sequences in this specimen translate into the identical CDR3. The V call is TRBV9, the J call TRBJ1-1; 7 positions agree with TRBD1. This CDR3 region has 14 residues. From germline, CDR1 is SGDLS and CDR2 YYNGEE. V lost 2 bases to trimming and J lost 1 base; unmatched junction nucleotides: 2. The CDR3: CASSVGTANTEAFF. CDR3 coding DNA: TGTGCCAGCAGCGTGGGGACAGCGAACACTGAAGCTTTCTTT.

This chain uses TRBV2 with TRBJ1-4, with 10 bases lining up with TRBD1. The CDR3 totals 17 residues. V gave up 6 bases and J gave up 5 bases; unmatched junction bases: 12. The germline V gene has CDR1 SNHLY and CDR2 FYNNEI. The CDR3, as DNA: TGTGCCAGCAGCGTGGACAGGGGGGAGAGGATCAATGAAAAACTGTTTTTT. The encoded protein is CASSVDRGERINEKLFF. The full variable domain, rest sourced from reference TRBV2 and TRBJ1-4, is EPEVTQTPSHQVTQMGQEVILRCVPISNHLYFYWYRQILGQKVEFLVSFYNNEISEKSEIFDDQFSVERPDGSNFTLKIRSTKLEDSAMYFCASSVDRGERINEKLFFGSGTQLSVL.

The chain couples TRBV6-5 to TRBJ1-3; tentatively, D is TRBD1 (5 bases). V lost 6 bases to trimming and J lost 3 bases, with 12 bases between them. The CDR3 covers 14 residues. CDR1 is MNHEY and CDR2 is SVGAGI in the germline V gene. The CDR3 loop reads CASRPDSLGNTIYF. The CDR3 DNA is TGTGCCAGCAGACCTGACAGTCTTGGAAACACCATATATTTT.

The CDR3 here is CAVEGQPRNTIYF. For the CDR3, the DNA is TGTGCGGTGGAGGGGCAGCCCAGAAACACCATATATTTT. V usage is TRBV19 and J usage is TRBJ1-3, with D possibly being TRBD1 (5 bases). This CDR3 region has 13 residues. The germline gives CDR1 LNHDA, CDR2 SQIVND (reference sequence).

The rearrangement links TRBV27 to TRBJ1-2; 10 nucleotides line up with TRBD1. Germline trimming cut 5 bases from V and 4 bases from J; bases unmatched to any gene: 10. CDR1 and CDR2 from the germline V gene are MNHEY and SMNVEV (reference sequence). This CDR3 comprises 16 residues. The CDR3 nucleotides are TGTGCCAGCAGTCTTCATGGGGACAGGGGCCTCTATGGCTACACCTTC. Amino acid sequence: CASSLHGDRGLYGYTF.

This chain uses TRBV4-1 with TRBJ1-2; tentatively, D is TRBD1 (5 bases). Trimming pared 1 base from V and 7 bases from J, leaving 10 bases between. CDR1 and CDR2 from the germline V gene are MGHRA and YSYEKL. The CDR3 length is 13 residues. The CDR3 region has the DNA TGCGCCAGCAGCCAAGTCGGGGGTCCTGGCTACACCTTC. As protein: CASSQVGGPGYTF.

The CDR3 DNA reads as TGTGCCAGCAGTGAACTTGGACACTCAAGCACAGATACGCAGTATTTT. It specifies CASSELGHSSTDTQYF. V gene TRBV25-1 combines with J gene TRBJ2-3; possible D gene TRBD1, 5 bases. Trimming cost V 2 bases and J 0 bases, with 12 bases left between them. CDR1 and CDR2 from the germline V gene are MGHDK and SYGVNS. CDR3 size: 16 residues.

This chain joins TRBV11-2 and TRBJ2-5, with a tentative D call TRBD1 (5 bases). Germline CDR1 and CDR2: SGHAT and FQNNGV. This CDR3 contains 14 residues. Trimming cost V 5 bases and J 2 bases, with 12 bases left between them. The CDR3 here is CASSPGRRQETQYF. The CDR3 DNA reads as TGTGCCAGCAGCCCAGGGCGGCGGCAAGAGACCCAGTACTTC.

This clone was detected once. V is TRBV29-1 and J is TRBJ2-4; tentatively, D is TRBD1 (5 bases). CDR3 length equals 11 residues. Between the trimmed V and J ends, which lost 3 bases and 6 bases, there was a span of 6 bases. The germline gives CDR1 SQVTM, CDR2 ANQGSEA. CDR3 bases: TGCAGCGTTGATCAGGGAAACATTCAGTACTTC. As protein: CSVDQGNIQYF. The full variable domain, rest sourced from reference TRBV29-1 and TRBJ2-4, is SAVISQKPSRDICQRGTSLTIQCQVDSQVTMMFWYRQQPGQSLTLIATANQGSEATYESGFVIDKFPISRPNLTFSTLTVSNMSPEDSSIYLCSVDQGNIQYFGAGTRLSVL.